This paragraph covers one T cell receptor (beta chain) sequence. Researchers classed hyperthyroidism as stable given no ophthalmopathy within 18 months of follow-up. Germline V lookup: CDR1 DFQATT, CDR2 SNEGSKA (reference sequence). The ends lost 3 bases at V and 7 bases at J; junction bases unmatched: 6. This CDR3 is 14 amino acids long. This record belongs to a study of Graves' ophthalmopathy and Graves' hyperthyroidism. Study-wide background: Peripheral blood was gathered at the point of initial diagnosis, before any treatment started.

The study amplified TCR beta CDR3 regions using RNA transcripts. RT-PCR with HTBI primers came first, then second-round multiplex PCR. TCRdb passed the multiplex PCR reads through MiXCR, listing each CDR3 protein once. The sample lists roughly 610,000 distinct CDR3 sequences, about a fifth occurring once. The rearrangement links TRBV20-1 to TRBJ2-2; 9 bases agree with TRBD2. Sequencing was done on a sample of peripheral blood. The source of this sequence is a woman under 30 with stable Graves' hyperthyroidism. Some clones in this sample may be carry-over from other donors' samples. The CDR3 DNA sequence: TGCAGTGCTAGCCCTAGCGGGGCGAGCGGGGAGCTGTTTTTT. It yields the protein CSASPSGASGELFF.